The 26 T cell receptor beta chains below come from one sample, sequenced in a study of blood T cell repertoires in COVID-19. Clones were read by immunoSEQ multiplex PCR, and TCRdb kept only the in-frame ones, dropping some. The sample lists approximately 320,000 clones, roughly 87% occurring once. The sample comprised PBMCs or T cells enriched from blood (not recorded which). The receptors come from a woman between 18 and 29 years old who had recovered from COVID-19.

The V gene is TRBV6-6, the J gene TRBJ2-1; D gene ambiguous. Germline CDR1 reads MNHNY; CDR2 reads SVGAGI (reference sequence). V was cut by 2 bases and J by 9 bases, with 8 bases left in between. The CDR3 has 12 amino acids. The CDR3 here is CASSYPHSEQFF. DNA of the CDR3: TGTGCCAGCAGTTACCCCCATTCTGAGCAGTTCTTC.

V usage is TRBV7-2 and J usage is TRBJ2-5; D might be TRBD2 (6 bases). The V end was cut by 5 bases, the J end by 5 bases, with 15 bases between. This CDR3 region has 14 residues. From germline, CDR1 is SGHTA and CDR2 FQGNSA. This chain's CDR3 is CASSPGTRGETQYF. The DNA for the CDR3 is TGTGCCAGCAGCCCAGGGACTCGTGGGGAGACCCAGTACTTC. Full variable domain (remainder filled in from reference TRBV7-2 and TRBJ2-5): GAGVSQSPSNKVTEKGKDVELRCDPISGHTALYWYRQSLGQGLEFLIYFQGNSAPDKSGLPSDRFSAERTGGSVSTLTIQRTQQEDSAVYLCASSPGTRGETQYFGPGTRLLVL.

V gene TRBV28 combines with J gene TRBJ1-2, with 7 bases fitting TRBD1. Germline V gives CDR1 MDHEN, CDR2 SYDVKM. The length of the CDR3 is 15 residues. V dropped 4 bases and J dropped 4; count of bases not matched to a gene: 9. The CDR3 coding sequence is TGTGCCAGCAGTTCCTTAAGGACAGGCCTCTATGGCTACACCTTC. It yields the protein CASSSLRTGLYGYTF.

This chain uses TRBV5-1 with TRBJ2-3; TRBD1 matches 12 bases. CDR3 length: 17 amino acids. Per germline, CDR1 SGHRS and CDR2 YFSETQ. V lost 1 base and J lost 4; bases outside the gene matches: 7. The CDR3 DNA reads as TGCGCCAGCAGCTTGACGGGACAGGGGGCGTTCTCAGATACGCAGTATTTT. Amino acids: CASSLTGQGAFSDTQYF. The full variable domain, completed using reference TRBV5-1 and TRBJ2-3, is KAGVTQTPRYLIKTRGQQVTLSCSPISGHRSVSWYQQTPGQGLQFLFEYFSETQRNKGNFPGRFSGRQFSNSRSEMNVSTLELGDSALYLCASSLTGQGAFSDTQYFGPGTRLTVL.

This clone turned up a few times. V gene TRBV9 combines with J gene TRBJ2-1; the match to TRBD1 covers 9 bases. CDR3 length: 15 amino acids. The germline V gene has CDR1 SGDLS and CDR2 YYNGEE. J lost 6 bases, V lost 5 bases, and 9 bases had no gene match. The CDR3 DNA reads TGTGCCAGCAGAGACGGACAGGGGTTGGGCAATGAGCAGTTCTTC. It is translated as CASRDGQGLGNEQFF.

This chain joins TRBV2 and TRBJ2-1, with 7 nucleotides matching TRBD1. CDR1 is SNHLY, CDR2 FYNNEI, per germline. The CDR3 extends over 15 amino acids. Germline trimming cut 7 bases from V and 4 bases from J; bases unmatched to any gene: 10. This CDR3 is CASNPGQIIYNEQFF. CDR3 DNA sequence: TGTGCCAGCAACCCGGGACAGATAATTTACAATGAGCAGTTCTTC.

The gene calls are TRBV4-1 and TRBJ1-3; D is uncertain. The CDR3 sequence is 19 residues long. V was trimmed by 0 bases and J by 0 bases, leaving 18 bases between them. CDR1 is MGHRA and CDR2 is YSYEKL in the germline V gene. The CDR3 bases are TGCGCCAGCAGCCAAGAAGGTTCAGGAACGGCAAGCTCTGGAAACACCATATATTTT. Translation: CASSQEGSGTASSGNTIYF.

A few counts support this clone. The rearrangement links TRBV3-1 (or the pseudogene TRBV3-2) to TRBJ1-1, with no clear D. Germline assignment: CDR1 LGHDT and CDR2 YNNKEL (reference sequence). The CDR3 extends over 15 amino acids. V lost 4 bases and J 0 bases, leaving 12 bases between the germline ends. Here the CDR3 reads CASSPPWALNTEAFF. The CDR3 DNA follows: TGTGCCAGCAGCCCCCCTTGGGCCCTGAACACTGAAGCTTTCTTT.

This chain connects TRBV28 to TRBJ1-5; D uncertain. This CDR3 has 12 amino acids. The germline V gene encodes CDR1 MDHEN and CDR2 SYDVKM. Trimming took off 7 bases at V and 6 bases at J, with 10 bases between the two ends. The CDR3: CASTRHLQPQHF. As DNA, the CDR3 is TGTGCCAGCACCCGACACCTTCAGCCCCAGCATTTT.

The chain is built from TRBV10-3 and TRBJ1-5; tentative D call: TRBD1 (5 bases). CDR3 length: 15 residues. Germline loops: CDR1 ENHRY, CDR2 SYGVKD. Trimming removed 9 bases at V and 0 bases at J, with 15 bases between. The CDR3 sequence: CAISDRDYSNQPQHF. The CDR3 coding sequence is TGTGCCATTTCCGACAGAGATTATAGCAATCAGCCCCAGCATTTT.

The rearrangement uses TRBV30 and TRBJ1-6; D is undetermined. V was pared by 4 bases and J by 5 bases, with 15 bases between. This CDR3 region has 15 residues. Looked up from germline, CDR1 is GTSNPN and CDR2 is SVGIG (reference sequence). CDR3 residues: CAWNSRGRDNSPLHF. The DNA of the CDR3 is TGTGCCTGGAACTCACGTGGGAGGGATAATTCACCCCTCCACTTT. Full variable domain (missing parts from reference TRBV30 and TRBJ1-6): SQTIHQWPATLVQPVGSPLSLECTVEGTSNPNLYWYRQAAGRGLQLLFYSVGIGQISSEVPQNLSASRPQDRQFILSSKKLLLSDSGFYLCAWNSRGRDNSPLHFGNGTRLTVT.

The chain is built from TRBV6-2 or TRBV6-3 and TRBJ1-3; D is possibly TRBD1 (6 bases). Trimming stripped 0 bases from V and 3 bases from J, with 15 bases between. The CDR3 extends over 17 amino acids. CDR1 is MNHEY and CDR2 is SVGEGT in the germline V gene. The CDR3 coding sequence is TGTGCCAGCAGTTACTCCATGGACAGACTCCTTGGAAACACCATATATTTT. Translating gives CASSYSMDRLLGNTIYF.

The chain employs TRBV7-3 and TRBJ2-1; 7 bases match TRBD1. The CDR3 length is 13 residues. Germline loops: CDR1 SGHTA, CDR2 FQGTGA. V trimming: 5 bases; J trimming: 10 bases; junction bases outside the gene matches: 8. The CDR3, as DNA: TGTGCCAGCAGCACCGAGACAGGGTTGGAGCAGTTCTTC. This encodes CASSTETGLEQFF.

The rearrangement uses TRBV15 and TRBJ1-5; D is unclear. The ends were cut back, 3 bases at V and 4 bases at J, with 13 bases in the middle. The CDR3 has 15 amino acids. Germline lookup yields CDR1 LNHNV and CDR2 YYDKDF (reference sequence). The CDR3 DNA reads as TGTGCCACCAGCAGCTCACGGGGTTCTAATCAGCCCCAGCATTTT. Translating gives CATSSSRGSNQPQHF.

This chain connects TRBV7-2 to TRBJ2-7; TRBD1 agrees at 7 bases. The V gene's germline CDR1 is SGHTA and CDR2 FQGNSA. J gave up 3 bases and V 4 bases, and 6 bases lay outside the gene matches. This CDR3 has 14 amino acids. Written as DNA, the CDR3 is TGTGCCAGCAGCTCCAACGGGGACAGCTACGAGCAGTACTTC. It codes for CASSSNGDSYEQYF.

The chain has TRBV11-3 and TRBJ2-3; a possible D gene is TRBD1 (5 bases). Germline CDR1 is SGHNT and CDR2 is YENEEA. Trimming took 1 base from V and 1 from J, leaving 12 bases between them. The length of the CDR3 is 16 residues. The CDR3 nucleotides are TGTGCCAGCAGCTTAGTTTTAGGGGCTGGCACAGATACGCAGTATTTT. Translated, it gives CASSLVLGAGTDTQYF.

The chain couples TRBV2 to TRBJ1-6; TRBD1 matches 11 bases. The CDR3 is 16 residues long. The V segment lost 5 bases and the J segment 6 bases; nucleotides outside the gene matches: 6. Germline loops: CDR1 SNHLY, CDR2 FYNNEI. In DNA, the CDR3 is TGTGCCAGCAGTACCCTGGGGACAGGGGGTAATTCACCCCTCCACTTT. It is translated as CASSTLGTGGNSPLHF.

J is TRBJ2-3 and V is TRBV27; the D is unclear. V gave up 0 bases and J gave up 0 bases, with 7 bases separating them. CDR1 is MNHEY and CDR2 is SMNVEV in the germline V gene (reference sequence). The CDR3 contains 15 residues. CDR3 DNA: TGTGCCAGCAGTTTATCGACATCTAGCACAGATACGCAGTATTTT. This codes for CASSLSTSSTDTQYF.

The CDR3 region has the DNA TGTGTGAGTGCCCCGTCCCTAGCGGGAGTGGGGCAGTACTTC. It is translated as CVSAPSLAGVGQYF. The chain is built from TRBV28 and TRBJ2-7; 10 bases fit TRBD2. This CDR3 spans 14 amino acids. Germline values: CDR1 MDHEN, CDR2 SYDVKM.

The gene calls are TRBV7-9 and TRBJ2-7, with 10 positions matching TRBD2. The V and J ends lost 5 bases and 6 bases, in that order; junction bases with no gene match: 10. The CDR3 is 15 amino acids. The germline V gene encodes CDR1 SEHNR and CDR2 FQNEAQ (reference sequence). The CDR3 reads CASSPRTSGASEQYF. The DNA for the CDR3 is TGTGCCAGCAGCCCCCGGACTAGCGGCGCAAGCGAGCAGTACTTC.

V usage is TRBV19 and J usage is TRBJ2-1; 7 bases map to TRBD2. This CDR3 has 14 residues. Germline-derived CDR1 and CDR2 are LNHDA and SQIVND (reference sequence). Losses at the gene ends were 3 bases for V and 9 bases for J; bases not matched to a gene: 8. The CDR3 loop reads CASSIQAGEGEQFF. CDR3 coding DNA: TGTGCCAGTAGTATCCAGGCGGGAGAAGGTGAGCAGTTCTTC. The full variable domain, with the rest looked up from reference TRBV19 and TRBJ2-1, is DGGITQSPKYLFRKEGQNVTLSCEQNLNHDAMYWYRQDPGQGLRLIYYSQIVNDFQKGDIAEGYSVSREKKESFPLTVTSAQKNPTAFYLCASSIQAGEGEQFFGPGTRLTVL.

The chain uses TRBV7-6 and TRBJ2-5, with 9 bases matching TRBD1. Germline values: CDR1 SGHVS, CDR2 FNYEAQ. The CDR3 runs 13 residues. The V segment lost 5 bases and the J segment 6 bases; nucleotides outside the gene matches: 4. The CDR3 nucleotides are TGTGCCAGCAGCCAGGGACAGGGAAAGACCCAGTACTTC. Translating gives CASSQGQGKTQYF.

This chain joins TRBV4-1 and TRBJ2-7; D might be TRBD1 (6 bases). V lost 0 bases and J lost 5, with 11 bases in between. CDR1 MGHRA and CDR2 YSYEKL come from the germline V gene. The CDR3 has 14 residues. The DNA of the CDR3 is TGCGCCAGCAGCCAAGATGCAGGGGACAACGAGCAGTACTTC. Translating gives CASSQDAGDNEQYF.

This rearrangement joins TRBV5-1 to TRBJ2-3; 8 positions match TRBD2. V lost 4 bases to trimming and J lost 3 bases; unmatched junction nucleotides: 13. This CDR3 spans 17 amino acids. Germline V gives CDR1 SGHRS, CDR2 YFSETQ. The DNA of the CDR3 is TGCGCCAGCAGCAGTACTTTGCGGGGGGTGATAACAGATACGCAGTATTTT. This sequence encodes CASSSTLRGVITDTQYF.

The chain is built from TRBV6-5 and TRBJ2-3; D gene uncertain. The germline CDR1 and CDR2 sequences are MNHEY and SVGAGI. With 0 bases removed from V and 6 bases from J, the gap between germline ends came to 13 bases. This CDR3 is built from 15 residues. The CDR3 sequence: CASSYSRLTTDTQYF. In nucleotides, the CDR3 is TGTGCCAGCAGTTACTCAAGGTTAACGACTGATACGCAGTATTTT.

This chain connects TRBV7-6 to TRBJ1-3; D is uncertain. The CDR3 has 15 amino acids. Germline loops: CDR1 SGHVS, CDR2 FNYEAQ. Between the trimmed V and J ends, which lost 5 bases and 1 base, there was a span of 12 bases. CDR3 nucleotide sequence: TGTGCCAGCAGCCAGTCCCGCAGTTCTGGAAACACCATATATTTT. Amino acids: CASSQSRSSGNTIYF.